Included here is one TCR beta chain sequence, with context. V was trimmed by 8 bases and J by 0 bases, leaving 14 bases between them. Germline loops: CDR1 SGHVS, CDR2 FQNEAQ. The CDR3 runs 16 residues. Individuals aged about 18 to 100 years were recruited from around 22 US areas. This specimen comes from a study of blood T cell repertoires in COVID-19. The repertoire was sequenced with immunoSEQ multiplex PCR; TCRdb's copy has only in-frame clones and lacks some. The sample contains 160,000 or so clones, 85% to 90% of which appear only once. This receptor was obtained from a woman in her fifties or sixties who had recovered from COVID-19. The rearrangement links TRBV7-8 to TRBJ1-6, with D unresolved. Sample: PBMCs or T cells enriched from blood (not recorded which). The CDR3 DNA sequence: TGTGCCAGCTCGGCTGGAGAGGGCTCCTATAATTCACCCCTCCACTTT. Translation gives CASSAGEGSYNSPLHF.